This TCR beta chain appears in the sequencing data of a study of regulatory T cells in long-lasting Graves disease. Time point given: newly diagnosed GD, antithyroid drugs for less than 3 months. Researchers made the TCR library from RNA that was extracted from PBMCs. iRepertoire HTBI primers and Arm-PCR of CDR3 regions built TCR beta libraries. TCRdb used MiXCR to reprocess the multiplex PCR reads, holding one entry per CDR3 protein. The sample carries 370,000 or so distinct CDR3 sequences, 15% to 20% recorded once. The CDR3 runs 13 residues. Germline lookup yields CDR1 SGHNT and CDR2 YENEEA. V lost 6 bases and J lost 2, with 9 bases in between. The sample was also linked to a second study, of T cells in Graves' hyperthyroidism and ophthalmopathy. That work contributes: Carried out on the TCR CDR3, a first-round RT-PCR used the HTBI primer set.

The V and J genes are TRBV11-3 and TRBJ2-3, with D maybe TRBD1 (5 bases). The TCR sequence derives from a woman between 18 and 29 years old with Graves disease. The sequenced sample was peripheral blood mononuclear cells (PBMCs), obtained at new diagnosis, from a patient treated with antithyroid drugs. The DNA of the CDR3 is TGTGCCAGCAGTGCAGGGAACACAGATACGCAGTATTTT. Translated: CASSAGNTDTQYF.